This T cell receptor (beta chain) stems from a study of vaccination effects on CD4 cells after COVID-19. The repertoire was sequenced with immunoSEQ multiplex PCR; TCRdb's copy has only in-frame clones and lacks some. The table has some 20,000 clones, 70% to 80% seen once. Findings of the study overall: Late in the post-vaccination period, infection-induced and vaccine-induced clones underwent marked clonal contraction.

Before sequencing took place, the ViraFEST assay used viral peptide pools to expand antigen-specific CD4+ T cells. Scientists isolated CD4+ T cells after a roughly ten-day culture period ended. Vaccine recipients, nucleocapsid antibody negative, had no prior SARS-CoV-2 infection. The CDR3 is 16 residues long. Germline V gene data show CDR1 as MNHEY and CDR2 as SVGAGI. V gave up 0 bases and J gave up 0 bases, with 9 bases separating them. A word on this clone: Its specificity is unknown.

The source is a human donor who received a COVID-19 vaccine. The sample consisted of CD4+ T cells from PBMCs cultured with HCoV-229E spike peptides, taken before COVID-19 vaccination. The chain recombines TRBV6-5 with TRBJ2-4; D call uncertain. As DNA, the CDR3 is TGTGCCAGCAGTTACTCTCCGTTAGGAGCCAAAAACATTCAGTACTTC. Its protein is CASSYSPLGAKNIQYF.